This passage covers 20 T cell receptor beta chains from one sample sequenced in a study of blood T cells in healthy people across ages. Next came a second PCR, run for roughly 7 to 12 cycles, which used a sample-barcoded 5' primer along with a J-beta primer mix. TCRdb itself ran the 5' RACE reads through MiXCR, one entry per CDR3 protein. This sample has hundreds of thousands of distinct CDR3 sequences, with 25% to 35% found just once. Sequenced material: blood. The receptor set was obtained from an elderly woman in good health.

With respect to this clonotype: This may arise from a read error, as a much more abundant clone is one base away. This rearrangement joins TRBV7-8 to TRBJ1-1; D is undetermined. Germline values: CDR1 SGHVS, CDR2 FQNEAQ. The V gene lost 4 bases and the J gene lost 7 bases, with 13 bases spanning the gap. This CDR3 has 13 amino acids. As DNA, the CDR3 is TGTGCCAGCAGCTCGAGACGGTCTGTTGAAGCTTTCTTT. Protein product: CASSSRRSVEAFF.

This clonotype was seen ten or more times. The chain couples TRBV7-9 to TRBJ1-5, with unresolved D. V lost 5 bases and J 9 bases, leaving 8 bases between the germline ends. CDR3 size: 11 residues. The V gene's germline CDR1 is SEHNR and CDR2 FQNEAQ (reference sequence). As DNA, the CDR3 is TGTGCCAGCAGCCTTCCGGGGCCCCAGCATTTT. Amino acid sequence: CASSLPGPQHF.

The chain has TRBV2 and TRBJ1-6; possibly TRBD1 for D (6 bases). Trimming left V 2 bases short and J 5 bases short, with 7 bases between. The CDR3 runs to 14 residues. Germline V CDR1 and CDR2: SNHLY, FYNNEI. This CDR3 reads CASSERQDNSPLHF. Written as DNA, the CDR3 is TGTGCCAGCAGTGAACGACAGGATAATTCACCCCTCCACTTT.

This clonotype was seen ten or more times. This chain uses TRBV7-9 with TRBJ2-1; D gene uncertain. This CDR3 is built from 10 residues. V was trimmed by 2 bases and J by 8 bases, leaving 1 base between them. Germline CDR1 SEHNR, CDR2 FQNEAQ (reference sequence). In DNA form, the CDR3 reads TGTGCCAGCAGCTTACATGAGCAGTTCTTC. Translation gives CASSLHEQFF.

In this sample, this clonotype turned up many times. The CDR3 coding sequence is TGTGCCAGCAGCCTCGCCGGGACAGGGAGATATGGCTACACCTTC. Translation gives CASSLAGTGRYGYTF. V and J are TRBV9 and TRBJ1-2; 9 positions match TRBD1. Germline V lookup: CDR1 SGDLS, CDR2 YYNGEE. After removal of 4 bases from V and 5 bases from J, the junction contained 9 bases not matched to a gene. This CDR3 is built from 15 residues. Supplemented by reference TRBV9 and TRBJ1-2, the full variable domain reads DSGVTQTPKHLITATGQRVTLRCSPRSGDLSVYWYQQSLDQGLQFLIQYYNGEERAKGNILERFSAQQFPDLHSELNLSSLELGDSALYFCASSLAGTGRYGYTFGSGTRLTVV.

This clonotype was found many times. V and J are TRBV7-6 and TRBJ2-5, with D unclear. Deletions cut 5 bases from V and 5 bases from J, with 18 bases between. The germline gives CDR1 SGHVS, CDR2 FNYEAQ. The CDR3 extends over 15 amino acids. The CDR3 DNA is TGTGCCAGCAGCCCCTTCTCGGGCAGTTGGGAGACCCAGTACTTC. Its translation: CASSPFSGSWETQYF.

This chain joins TRBV7-2 and TRBJ2-1; TRBD2 matches at 8 bases. The CDR3 runs to 17 residues. Trimming cost V 5 bases and J 1 base; bases outside gene matches: 10. The germline V gene has CDR1 SGHTA and CDR2 FQGNSA. CDR3 protein: CASSREGGAGSYNEQFF. CDR3 nucleotides: TGTGCCAGCAGCCGGGAGGGGGGGGCCGGGTCCTACAATGAGCAGTTCTTC. Variable domain in full (rest from reference TRBV7-2 and TRBJ2-1): GAGVSQSPSNKVTEKGKDVELRCDPISGHTALYWYRQSLGQGLEFLIYFQGNSAPDKSGLPSDRFSAERTGGSVSTLTIQRTQQEDSAVYLCASSREGGAGSYNEQFFGPGTRLTVL.

This clonotype was detected a few times. This may stem from a read error, because a much larger clone lies one nucleotide away. This rearrangement joins TRBV7-2 to TRBJ2-3; no clear D gene. The CDR3 loop spans 13 amino acids. CDR1 and CDR2 (germline): SGHTA, FQGNSA. In DNA, the CDR3 is TGTGCCAGCAGCTTAGACCCCCCAGATGCGCAGTATTTT. Amino acid sequence: CASSLDPPDAQYF.

With respect to this clonotype: This could be a read error, since a much larger clone is one nucleotide away. The chain combines TRBV6-1 with TRBJ2-5; D is undetermined. The J call could be wrong; TRBJ2-7 is a better fit for the DNA end. The CDR3 has 14 amino acids. CDR1 MNHNS and CDR2 SASEGT come from the germline V gene. DNA of the CDR3: TGTGCCAGCAGGGACCGAGCATCTGGTCACGAGCAGTACTTC. Protein sequence: CASRDRASGHEQYF.

In this sample, this clonotype turned up many times. The chain has TRBV4-3 and TRBJ1-2; tentatively, D is TRBD1 (5 bases). The germline CDR1 and CDR2 sequences are LGHNA and YSLEER. The CDR3 covers 16 residues. The V and J ends lost 0 bases and 1 base respectively, with 12 bases between them. CDR3 sequence reads: CASSQDGRQLNYGYTF. As DNA, the CDR3 is TGCGCCAGCAGCCAAGATGGGAGACAGCTTAACTATGGCTACACCTTC.

This clonotype came up many times. The genes are TRBV4-1 and TRBJ1-6, with 10 bases that match TRBD1. The junction had 13 bases not matched to a gene; V was cut back by 4 bases and J by 7 bases. This CDR3 contains 18 residues. Germline V gene sequence: CDR1 MGHRA, CDR2 YSYEKL. The CDR3 DNA sequence: TGCGCCAGCAGCCCGGAGGGGACAGGGGCCTCGGAGAATTCACCCCTCCACTTT. This sequence encodes CASSPEGTGASENSPLHF.

The sample holds many counts of this clonotype. The chain joins TRBV6-1 to TRBJ2-1; D might be TRBD1 or TRBD2, each matching 5 bases. This CDR3 spans 16 amino acids. CDR1 and CDR2 from the germline V gene are MNHNS and SASEGT. V lost 6 bases and J lost 4, with 19 bases in between. The CDR3 reads CASSLNNGTVYNEQFF. The CDR3 DNA reads TGTGCCAGCAGCCTGAACAATGGGACGGTGTACAATGAGCAGTTCTTC.

The chain carries TRBV27 and TRBJ2-1; 8 nucleotides line up with TRBD2. J gave up 10 bases and V 2 bases, and 7 bases lay outside the gene matches. The germline CDR1 and CDR2 sequences are MNHEY and SMNVEV (reference sequence). This CDR3 is built from 14 residues. Written as DNA, the CDR3 is TGTGCCAGCAGTTTAGTAGCGGGGAGCCGGGAGCAGTTCTTC. This gives the protein CASSLVAGSREQFF.

The J gene is TRBJ2-1, the V gene TRBV5-6, with D hard to call. The CDR3 totals 14 residues. The germline gives CDR1 SGHDT, CDR2 YYEEEE. Trimming took off 6 bases at V and 0 bases at J, with 10 bases between the two ends. CDR3 coding DNA: TGTGCCAGCAACGTAGACGGCTCCTACAATGAGCAGTTCTTC. Its translation is CASNVDGSYNEQFF.

This clonotype was detected ten times or more. The chain has TRBV15 and TRBJ2-7, with 9 bases fitting TRBD1. There are 14 residues in the CDR3. V lost 0 bases, J lost 4 bases, and 1 base stayed unmatched. Germline assignment: CDR1 LNHNV and CDR2 YYDKDF (reference sequence). The CDR3 protein is CATSREGQGYEQYF. The CDR3 DNA reads as TGTGCCACCAGCAGAGAGGGACAGGGTTACGAGCAGTACTTC.

This chain uses TRBV15 with TRBJ1-1; no clear D gene. Germline V gene lookup returns CDR1 LNHNV and CDR2 YYDKDF (reference sequence). This CDR3 comprises 15 residues. The V gene lost 0 bases and the J gene lost 3 bases, with 11 bases spanning the gap. The CDR3 nucleotides read TGTGCCACCAGCAGAGATTATACGCAAGACACTGAAGCTTTCTTT. Protein: CATSRDYTQDTEAFF.

This clonotype was seen many times. The J gene is TRBJ2-3, the V gene TRBV10-3, with a weak D call TRBD2 (5 bases). The CDR3 contains 14 residues. CDR1 and CDR2 from the germline V gene are ENHRY and SYGVKD. Trimming removed 6 bases at V and 0 bases at J, with 10 bases between. Here the CDR3 DNA reads TGTGCCATCAGAAGCGGCGGGAGCACAGATACGCAGTATTTT. Translating gives CAIRSGGSTDTQYF.

This clonotype was seen a few times. V is TRBV2 and J is TRBJ2-1, with a possible D match to TRBD2 (5 bases). CDR1 is SNHLY and CDR2 is FYNNEI in the germline V gene. V was trimmed by 2 bases and J by 0 bases, leaving 14 bases between them. CDR3 length equals 17 residues. CDR3 DNA sequence: TGTGCCAGCAGTGAATGGAGGACTCGCCGCTCCTACAATGAGCAGTTCTTC. Protein: CASSEWRTRRSYNEQFF.

Comments on this clonotype: A much larger clone lies a single base off, so this may be a read error. This chain links TRBV5-1 with TRBJ2-5; D tentatively fits TRBD1 or TRBD2 (5 bases each). Trimming removed 0 bases from V and 11 bases from J, with 20 bases in between. CDR1 is SGHRS and CDR2 is YFSETQ in the germline V gene. The CDR3 is 15 residues long. The CDR3 region is CASSLGQGPYNEQYF. In nucleotides, the CDR3 is TGCGCCAGCAGCTTGGGTCAGGGACCCTACAATGAGCAGTACTTC.

V is TRBV20-1 and J is TRBJ1-1; D not certain. Trimming removed 6 bases from V and 7 bases from J, with 12 bases in between. CDR3 length: 11 amino acids. Germline values: CDR1 DFQATT, CDR2 SNEGSKA (reference sequence). The CDR3: CSAKGIGEAFF. The CDR3 coding sequence is TGCAGTGCCAAGGGTATAGGTGAAGCTTTCTTT.